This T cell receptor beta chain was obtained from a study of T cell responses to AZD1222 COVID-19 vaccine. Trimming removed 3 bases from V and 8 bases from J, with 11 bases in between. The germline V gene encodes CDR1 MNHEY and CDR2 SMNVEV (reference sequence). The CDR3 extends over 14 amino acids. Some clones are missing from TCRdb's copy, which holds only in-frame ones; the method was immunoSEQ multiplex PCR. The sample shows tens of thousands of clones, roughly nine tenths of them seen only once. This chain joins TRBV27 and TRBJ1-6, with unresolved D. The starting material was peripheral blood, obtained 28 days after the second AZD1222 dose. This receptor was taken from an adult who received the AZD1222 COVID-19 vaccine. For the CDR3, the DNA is TGTGCCAGCAGTTTTCTATCCGGGGATTCACCCCTCCACTTT. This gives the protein CASSFLSGDSPLHF.